This T cell receptor beta chain was documented in a study of blood T cell repertoires in COVID-19 (dated by TCRdb to 2018 to 2020). Turning to the overall study: Samples from collaborators originated in the United States, Italy and Spain and spanned both the acute and convalescent phases of COVID-19. Samples were obtained from the ongoing ImmuneRACE study (first 160 participants) and from about 1,300 subjects provided by 6 global collaborators. Subjects who had been exposed to COVID-19, were actively infected with it, or had recovered from it provided the deeply sampled blood TCRbeta repertoires that made up the dataset. The material from the prospective study consisted of cDNA or gDNA derived from T cells, B-cell-depleted T cells, or PBMCs. Nearly every sample came with metadata listing a de-identified subject ID, COVID-19 status, age in years and sex. HLA class I and class II types, where available, came from metadata supplied by the sample provider rather than from assay-based typing. The repertoires were made available in a free public database intended to serve as a resource for research on the immune response to SARS-CoV-2.

Collaborating institutions collected whole blood in K2EDTA tubes following their own protocols. For TCRbeta analysis, collaborators shipped samples as frozen whole blood, isolated PBMCs, or DNA extracted from either of those sample types. The immunoSEQ Assay, a bias-controlled multiplex PCR, was used to amplify TCRbeta CDR3 regions from genomic DNA. Per the source publication's procedure: The number of nucleated cells in each sample was estimated from the amplification of reference gene primers within the assay. To quantify the absolute abundance of each unique TCRbeta CDR3 rearrangement, sequence reads were collapsed and filtered. Productive Simpson clonality was computed per sample as the square root of Simpson's diversity index over productive rearrangements. TCRdb limited this immuneACCESS table to in-frame rearrangements with V and J called. A share of clones is missing; checked studies link under half to unresolved V genes, and the rest is unexplained. The V and J calls and clone size were taken over from that table, and D and trimming were inferred from the DNA. The sample yields roughly 250,000 clones; more than 75% were counted once. Together, the top ten hold around 12% of the sample.

On this clone itself: Its antigen has not been determined. No per-base quality is available; no much larger clone lies one base away.

Beyond this particular receptor, the publication reports: The amount of clinical and demographic metadata varied by source and participant and was provided uncurated.

The source material was peripheral blood. This clonotype was obtained from a woman aged 55-69 years with active or convalescent COVID-19.

In nucleotide form, the sequence is TGTGCCAGCAGTTCAACGGACAGGGACAATCAGCCCCAGCATTTT. Its amino acids are CASSSTDRDNQPQHF. The sequence joins TRBV3-1 (or the pseudogene TRBV3-2) to TRBJ1-5; TRBD1 lines up with 8 middle nucleotides. Germline trimming amounts to 6 bases on V and 3 bases on J, with 7 as the count of junction bases outside the gene matches. From the cysteine up to the phenylalanine, the CDR3 has a length of 15 residues. Only the CDR3 DNA stays, 45 bases, in frame from base 1. The germline V gene (reference sequence) provides CDR1 LGHDT and CDR2 YNNKEL.